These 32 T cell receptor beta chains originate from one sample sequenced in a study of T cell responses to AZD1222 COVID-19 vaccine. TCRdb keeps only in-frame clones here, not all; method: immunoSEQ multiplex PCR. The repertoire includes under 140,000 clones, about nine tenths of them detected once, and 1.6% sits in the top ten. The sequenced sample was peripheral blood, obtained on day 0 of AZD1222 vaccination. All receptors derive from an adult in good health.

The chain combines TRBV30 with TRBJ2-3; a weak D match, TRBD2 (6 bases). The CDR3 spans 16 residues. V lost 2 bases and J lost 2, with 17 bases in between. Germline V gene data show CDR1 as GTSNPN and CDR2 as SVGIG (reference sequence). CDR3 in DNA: TGTGCCTGGAGTCCCCCGGGACTCCCTTCCACAGATACGCAGTATTTT. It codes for CAWSPPGLPSTDTQYF.

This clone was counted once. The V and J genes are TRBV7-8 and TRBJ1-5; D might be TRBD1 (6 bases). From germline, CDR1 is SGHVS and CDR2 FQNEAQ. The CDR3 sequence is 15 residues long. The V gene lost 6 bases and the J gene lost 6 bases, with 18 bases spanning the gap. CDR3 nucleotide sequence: TGTGCCAGCAGGGAAGGGGGGTCAGACTCTCAGCCCCAGCATTTT. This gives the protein CASREGGSDSQPQHF.

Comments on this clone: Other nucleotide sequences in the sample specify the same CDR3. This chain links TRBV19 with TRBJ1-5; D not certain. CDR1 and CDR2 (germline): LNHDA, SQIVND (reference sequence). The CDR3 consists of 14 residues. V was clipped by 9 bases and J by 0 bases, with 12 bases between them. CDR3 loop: CASRPGSSNQPQHF. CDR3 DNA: TGTGCCAGCCGTCCCGGGTCTAGCAATCAGCCCCAGCATTTT.

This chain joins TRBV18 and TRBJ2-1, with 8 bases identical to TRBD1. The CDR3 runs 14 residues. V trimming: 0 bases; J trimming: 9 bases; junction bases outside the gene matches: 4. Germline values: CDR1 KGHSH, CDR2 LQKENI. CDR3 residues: CASSPPQGAGEQFF. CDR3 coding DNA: TGTGCCAGCTCACCACCGCAGGGGGCAGGTGAGCAGTTCTTC.

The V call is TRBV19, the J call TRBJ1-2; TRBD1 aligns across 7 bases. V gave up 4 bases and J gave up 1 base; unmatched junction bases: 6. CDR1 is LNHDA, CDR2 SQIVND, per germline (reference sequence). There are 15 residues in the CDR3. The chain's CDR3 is CASSSTGVGNYGYTF. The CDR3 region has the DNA TGTGCCAGTAGTAGCACAGGGGTGGGTAACTATGGCTACACCTTC.

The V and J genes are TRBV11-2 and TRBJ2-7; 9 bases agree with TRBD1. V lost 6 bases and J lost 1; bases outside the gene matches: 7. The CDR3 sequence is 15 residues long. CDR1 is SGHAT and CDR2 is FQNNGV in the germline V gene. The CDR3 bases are TGTGCCAGCAGTCTACAGGGGGCGCATTCCTACGAGCAGTACTTC. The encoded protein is CASSLQGAHSYEQYF.

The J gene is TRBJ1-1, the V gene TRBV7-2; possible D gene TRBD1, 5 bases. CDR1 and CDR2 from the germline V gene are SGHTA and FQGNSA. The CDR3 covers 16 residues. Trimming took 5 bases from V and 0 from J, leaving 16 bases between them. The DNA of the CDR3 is TGTGCCAGCAGCGATCTGTGGGGCGTTATGAACACTGAAGCTTTCTTT. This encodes CASSDLWGVMNTEAFF.

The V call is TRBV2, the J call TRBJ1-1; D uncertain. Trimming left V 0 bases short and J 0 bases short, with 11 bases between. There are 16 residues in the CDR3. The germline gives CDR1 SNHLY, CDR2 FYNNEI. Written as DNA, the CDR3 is TGTGCCAGCAGTGAAGCCTATGGGTTTATGAACACTGAAGCTTTCTTT. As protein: CASSEAYGFMNTEAFF.

CDR3 DNA sequence: TGTGCCATCAGTGAGTCTAAAGGGTCCCGTCCCCAGCATTTT. This gives the protein CAISESKGSRPQHF. The gene calls are TRBV10-3 and TRBJ1-5; D ambiguous. V was clipped by 0 bases and J by 10 bases, with 13 bases between them. Germline CDR1 ENHRY, CDR2 SYGVKD. This CDR3 is built from 14 residues.

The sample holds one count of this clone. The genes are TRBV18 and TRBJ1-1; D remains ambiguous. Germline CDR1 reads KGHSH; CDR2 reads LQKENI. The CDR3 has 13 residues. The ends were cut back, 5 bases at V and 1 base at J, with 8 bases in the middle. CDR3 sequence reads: CASSSTQNTEAFF. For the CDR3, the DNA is TGTGCCAGCTCATCCACTCAGAACACTGAAGCTTTCTTT.

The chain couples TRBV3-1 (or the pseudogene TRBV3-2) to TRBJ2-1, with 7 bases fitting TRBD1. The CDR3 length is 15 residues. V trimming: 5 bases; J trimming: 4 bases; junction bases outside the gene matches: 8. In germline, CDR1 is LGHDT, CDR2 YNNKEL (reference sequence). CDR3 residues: CASSGDRARYNEQFF. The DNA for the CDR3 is TGTGCCAGCAGCGGAGACAGGGCGAGGTACAATGAGCAGTTCTTC.

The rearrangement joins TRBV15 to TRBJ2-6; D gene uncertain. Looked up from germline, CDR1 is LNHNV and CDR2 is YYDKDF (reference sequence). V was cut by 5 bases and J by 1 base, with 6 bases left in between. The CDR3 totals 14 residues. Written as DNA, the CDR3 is TGTGCCACCAGCCGCCGATCTGGGGCCAACGTCCTGACTTTC. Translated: CATSRRSGANVLTF.

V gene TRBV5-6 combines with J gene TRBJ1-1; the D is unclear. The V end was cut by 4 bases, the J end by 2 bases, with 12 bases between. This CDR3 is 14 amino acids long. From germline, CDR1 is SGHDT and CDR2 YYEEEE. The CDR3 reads CASSQQVVNTEAFF. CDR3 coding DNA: TGTGCCAGCAGCCAGCAGGTAGTAAACACTGAAGCTTTCTTT.

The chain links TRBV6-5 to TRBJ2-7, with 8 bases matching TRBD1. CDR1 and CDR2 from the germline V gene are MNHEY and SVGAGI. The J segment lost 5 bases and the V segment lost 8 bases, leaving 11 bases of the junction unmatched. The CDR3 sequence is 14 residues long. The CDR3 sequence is CASRRDRNFNEQYF. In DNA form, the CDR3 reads TGTGCCAGCCGCCGGGACAGGAATTTCAACGAGCAGTACTTC.

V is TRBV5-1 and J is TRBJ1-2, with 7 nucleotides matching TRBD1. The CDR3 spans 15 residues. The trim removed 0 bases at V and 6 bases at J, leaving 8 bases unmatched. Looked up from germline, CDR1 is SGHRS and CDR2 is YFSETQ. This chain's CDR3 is CASSLEMTGTDGYTF. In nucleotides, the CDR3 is TGCGCCAGCAGCTTGGAGATGACCGGGACAGATGGCTACACCTTC.

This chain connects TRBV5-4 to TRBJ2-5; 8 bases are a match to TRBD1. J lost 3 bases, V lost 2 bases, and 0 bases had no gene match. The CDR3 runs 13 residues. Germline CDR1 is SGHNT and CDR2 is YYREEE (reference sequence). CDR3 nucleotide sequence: TGTGCCAGCAGCTTACAGGGGGAAGAGACCCAGTACTTC. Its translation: CASSLQGEETQYF.

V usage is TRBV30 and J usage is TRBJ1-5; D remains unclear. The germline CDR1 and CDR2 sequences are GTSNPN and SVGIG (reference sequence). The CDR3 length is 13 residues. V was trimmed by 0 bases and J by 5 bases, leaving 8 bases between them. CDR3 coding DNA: TGTGCCTGGAGTGTGGGTAATGATCAGCCCCAGCATTTT. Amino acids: CAWSVGNDQPQHF.

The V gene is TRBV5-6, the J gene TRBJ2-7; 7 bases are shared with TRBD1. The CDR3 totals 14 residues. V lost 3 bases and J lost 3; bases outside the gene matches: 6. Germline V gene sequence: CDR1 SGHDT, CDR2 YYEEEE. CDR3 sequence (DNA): TGTGCCAGCAGCTCACAGGGGTTTAGCTACGAGCAGTACTTC. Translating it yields CASSSQGFSYEQYF. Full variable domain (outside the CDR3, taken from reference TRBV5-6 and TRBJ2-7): DAGVTQSPTHLIKTRGQQVTLRCSPKSGHDTVSWYQQALGQGPQFIFQYYEEEERQRGNFPDRFSGHQFPNYSSELNVNALLLGDSALYLCASSSQGFSYEQYFGPGTRLTVT.

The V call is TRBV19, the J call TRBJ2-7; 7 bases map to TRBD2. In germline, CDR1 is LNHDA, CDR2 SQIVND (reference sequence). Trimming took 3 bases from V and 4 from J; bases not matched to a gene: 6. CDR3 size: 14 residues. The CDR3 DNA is TGTGCCAGTAGTATCTTTGCGGGAGTTTACGAGCAGTACTTC. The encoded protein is CASSIFAGVYEQYF.

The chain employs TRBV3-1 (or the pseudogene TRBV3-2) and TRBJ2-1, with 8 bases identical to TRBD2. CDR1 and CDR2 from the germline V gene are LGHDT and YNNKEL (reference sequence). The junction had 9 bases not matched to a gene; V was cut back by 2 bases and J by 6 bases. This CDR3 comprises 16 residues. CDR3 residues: CASSQTTSGPPNEQFF. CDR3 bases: TGTGCCAGCAGCCAAACAACTAGCGGTCCGCCCAATGAGCAGTTCTTC.

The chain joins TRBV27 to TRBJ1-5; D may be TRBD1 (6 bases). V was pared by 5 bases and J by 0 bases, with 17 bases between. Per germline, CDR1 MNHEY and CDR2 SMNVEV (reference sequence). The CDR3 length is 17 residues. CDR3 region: CASSRRGDGYSNQPQHF. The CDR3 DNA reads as TGTGCCAGCAGTAGAAGGGGGGACGGCTATAGCAATCAGCCCCAGCATTTT.

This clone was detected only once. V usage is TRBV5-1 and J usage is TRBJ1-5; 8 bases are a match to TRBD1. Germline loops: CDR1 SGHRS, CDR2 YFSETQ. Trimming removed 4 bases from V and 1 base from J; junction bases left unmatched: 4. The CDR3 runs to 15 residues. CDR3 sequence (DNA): TGCGCCAGCAGCGTACAGGGGGGAAGCAATCAGCCCCAGCATTTT. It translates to CASSVQGGSNQPQHF.

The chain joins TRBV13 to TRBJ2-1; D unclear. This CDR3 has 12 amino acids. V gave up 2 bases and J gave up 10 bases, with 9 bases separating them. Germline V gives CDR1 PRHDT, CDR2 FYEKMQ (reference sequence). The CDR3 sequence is CASSLKPAEQFF. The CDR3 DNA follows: TGTGCCAGCAGCTTAAAACCCGCCGAGCAGTTCTTC. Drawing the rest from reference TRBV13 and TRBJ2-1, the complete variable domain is AAGVIQSPRHLIKEKRETATLKCYPIPRHDTVYWYQQGPGQDPQFLISFYEKMQSDKGSIPDRFSAQQFSDYHSELNMSSLELGDSALYFCASSLKPAEQFFGPGTRLTVL.

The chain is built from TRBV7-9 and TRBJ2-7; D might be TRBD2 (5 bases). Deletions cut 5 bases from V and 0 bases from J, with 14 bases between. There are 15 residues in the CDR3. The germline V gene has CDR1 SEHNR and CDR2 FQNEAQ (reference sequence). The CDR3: CASSDDALVSYEQYF. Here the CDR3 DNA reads TGTGCCAGCAGCGACGACGCACTAGTCTCCTACGAGCAGTACTTC.

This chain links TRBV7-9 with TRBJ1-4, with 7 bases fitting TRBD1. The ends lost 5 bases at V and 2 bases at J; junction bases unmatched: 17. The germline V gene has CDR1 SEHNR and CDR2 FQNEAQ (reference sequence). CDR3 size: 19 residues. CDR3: CASSEGTAASFRTNEKLFF. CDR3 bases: TGTGCCAGCAGCGAGGGGACAGCAGCCTCCTTCAGGACTAATGAAAAACTGTTTTTT.

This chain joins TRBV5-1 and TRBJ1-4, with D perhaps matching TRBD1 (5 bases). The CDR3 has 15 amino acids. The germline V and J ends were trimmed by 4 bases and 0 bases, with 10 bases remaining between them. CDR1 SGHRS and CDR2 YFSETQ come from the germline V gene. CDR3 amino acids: CASSMGGSTNEKLFF. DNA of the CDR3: TGCGCCAGCAGCATGGGGGGGTCAACTAATGAAAAACTGTTTTTT. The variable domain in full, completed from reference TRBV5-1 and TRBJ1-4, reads KAGVTQTPRYLIKTRGQQVTLSCSPISGHRSVSWYQQTPGQGLQFLFEYFSETQRNKGNFPGRFSGRQFSNSRSEMNVSTLELGDSALYLCASSMGGSTNEKLFFGSGTQLSVL.

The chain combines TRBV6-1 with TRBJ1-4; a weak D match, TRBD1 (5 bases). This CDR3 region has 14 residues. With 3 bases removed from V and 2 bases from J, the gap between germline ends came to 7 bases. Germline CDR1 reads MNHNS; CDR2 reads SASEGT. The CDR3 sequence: CASSEGGTNEKLFF. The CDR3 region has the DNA TGTGCCAGCAGTGAGGGGGGGACTAATGAAAAACTGTTTTTT.

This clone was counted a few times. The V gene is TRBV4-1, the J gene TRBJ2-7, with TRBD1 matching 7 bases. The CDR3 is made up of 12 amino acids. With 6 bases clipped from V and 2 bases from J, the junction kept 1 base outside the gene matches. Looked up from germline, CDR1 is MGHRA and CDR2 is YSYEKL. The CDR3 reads CASRGQTYEQYF. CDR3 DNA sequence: TGCGCCAGCAGGGGACAGACCTACGAGCAGTACTTC.

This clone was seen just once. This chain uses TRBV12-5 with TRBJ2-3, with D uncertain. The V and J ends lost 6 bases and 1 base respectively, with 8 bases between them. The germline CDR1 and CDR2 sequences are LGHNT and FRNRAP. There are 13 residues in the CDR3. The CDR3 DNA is TGTGCTAGTGGCTTAAGCGGCACAGATACGCAGTATTTT. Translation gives CASGLSGTDTQYF. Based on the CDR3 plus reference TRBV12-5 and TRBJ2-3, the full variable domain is DARVTQTPRHKVTEMGQEVTMRCQPILGHNTVFWYRQTMMQGLELLAYFRNRAPLDDSGMPKDRFSAEMPDATLATLKIQPSEPRDSAVYFCASGLSGTDTQYFGPGTRLTVL.

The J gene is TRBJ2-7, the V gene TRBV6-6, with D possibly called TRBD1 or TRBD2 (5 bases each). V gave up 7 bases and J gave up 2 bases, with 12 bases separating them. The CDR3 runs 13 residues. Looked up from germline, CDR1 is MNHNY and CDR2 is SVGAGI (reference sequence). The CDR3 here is CASTPGPTYEQYF. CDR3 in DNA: TGTGCCAGCACTCCGGGACCAACCTACGAGCAGTACTTC.

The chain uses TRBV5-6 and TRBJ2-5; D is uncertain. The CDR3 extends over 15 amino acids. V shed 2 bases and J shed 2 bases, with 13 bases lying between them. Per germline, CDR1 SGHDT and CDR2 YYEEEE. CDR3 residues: CASSLGHYQQETQYF. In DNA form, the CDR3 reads TGTGCCAGCAGCTTAGGTCACTATCAACAAGAGACCCAGTACTTC.

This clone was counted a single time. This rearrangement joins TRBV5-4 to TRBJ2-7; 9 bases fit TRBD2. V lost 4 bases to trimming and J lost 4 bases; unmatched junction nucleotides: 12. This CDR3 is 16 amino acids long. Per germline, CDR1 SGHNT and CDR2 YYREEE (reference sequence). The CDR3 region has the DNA TGTGCCAGCAGCCGGAGGGGCGGGAGGGCCAGTTACGAGCAGTACTTC. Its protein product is CASSRRGGRASYEQYF.